Included here is one T cell receptor beta chain sequence, with context. These data come from a study of blood T cell repertoires in COVID-19. Overall study context: The United States, Italy and Spain supplied acute and convalescent COVID-19 samples.

Germline CDR1 and CDR2: SGHRS and YFSETQ. The CDR3 has 14 residues. V was cut by 6 bases and J by 4 bases, with 16 bases left in between. Per the study methods: It was from reference gene primer amplification that nucleated cell counts were estimated. Libraries were prepared by immunoSEQ multiplex PCR; TCRdb keeps only in-frame clonotypes and omits some of them. V and J calls and clone size come straight from that table; D and trimming were deduced from the DNA. The repertoire holds some 99,000 clones, with around 90% as singletons. The sequenced sample was peripheral blood. The rearrangement links TRBV5-1 to TRBJ1-2; no clear D gene. The TCR originated in a man between 65 and 80 years old with acute or convalescent COVID-19. CDR3 nucleotide sequence: TGCGCCAGCAACCTGGAGGGAGGACCCTATGGCTACACCTTC. Residues: CASNLEGGPYGYTF.